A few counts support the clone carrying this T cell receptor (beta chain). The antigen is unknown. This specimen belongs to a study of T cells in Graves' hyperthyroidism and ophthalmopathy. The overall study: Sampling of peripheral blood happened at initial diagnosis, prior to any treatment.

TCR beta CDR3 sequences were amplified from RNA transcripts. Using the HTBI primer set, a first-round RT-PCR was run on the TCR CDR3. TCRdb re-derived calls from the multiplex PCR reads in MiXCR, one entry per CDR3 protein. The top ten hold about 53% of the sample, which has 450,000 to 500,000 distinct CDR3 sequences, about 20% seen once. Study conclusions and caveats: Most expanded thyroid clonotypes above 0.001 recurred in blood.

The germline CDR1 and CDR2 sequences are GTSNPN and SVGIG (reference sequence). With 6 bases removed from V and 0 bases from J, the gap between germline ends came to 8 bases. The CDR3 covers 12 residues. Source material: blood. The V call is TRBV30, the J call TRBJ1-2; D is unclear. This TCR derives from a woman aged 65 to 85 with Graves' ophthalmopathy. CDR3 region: CACFRANYGYTF. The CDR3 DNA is TGTGCCTGTTTTAGGGCTAACTATGGCTACACCTTC.